This TCR beta chain was retrieved from a study of T cell changes during pregnancy in multiple sclerosis. This clone was recorded only once. This CDR3 contains 14 residues. In germline, CDR1 is LNHNV, CDR2 YYDKDF (reference sequence). Trimming removed 5 bases at V and 2 bases at J, with 13 bases between. The assay was immunoSEQ multiplex PCR, and TCRdb's table has in-frame clones only and misses some. This table holds some 80,000 clones, 70% to 90% found once. This specimen consisted of peripheral blood, obtained in the first trimester of pregnancy. This clonotype originated in a female donor in good health, enrolled as a control in a pregnancy study. V usage is TRBV15 and J usage is TRBJ2-7, with D maybe TRBD1 (5 bases). CDR3 residues: CATSATGKTYEQYF. CDR3 DNA: TGTGCCACCAGCGCAACAGGAAAGACCTACGAGCAGTACTTC. The entire variable domain, with the rest obtained from reference TRBV15 and TRBJ2-7, is as follows: DAMVIQNPRYQVTQFGKPVTLSCSQTLNHNVMYWYQQKSSQAPKLLFHYYDKDFNNEADTPDNFQSRRPNTSFCFLDIRSPGLGDTAMYLCATSATGKTYEQYFGPGTRLTVT.